The clone carrying this T cell receptor beta chain was detected once. Trimming took 0 bases from V and 3 from J; bases not matched to a gene: 13. Germline V gene data show CDR1 as MGHRA and CDR2 as YSYEKL. This CDR3 spans 18 amino acids. Cohorts were based on clinical histories the participants reported. The sample is drawn from a study of blood T cell repertoires in COVID-19. The wider study: The origin of the acute and convalescent COVID-19 samples was the United States, Italy and Spain.

Original analysis: Nucleated cell number was recorded as an estimate derived from reference gene primer amplification. Method: immunoSEQ multiplex PCR; TCRdb's copy keeps in-frame clones and lacks some. D and trimming come from the DNA, and the V and J calls and clone size come from that table. The sample contains some 250,000 clones, about 80% of which appear only once. Sample: PBMCs or T cells enriched from blood (not recorded which). The receptor was isolated from a middle-aged man who had recovered from COVID-19. This chain joins TRBV4-1 and TRBJ2-7, with 8 bases that match TRBD1. The CDR3 sequence is CASSQDPVRGLADYEQYF. The CDR3 DNA is TGCGCCAGCAGCCAAGATCCTGTCAGGGGGCTTGCCGACTACGAGCAGTACTTC.